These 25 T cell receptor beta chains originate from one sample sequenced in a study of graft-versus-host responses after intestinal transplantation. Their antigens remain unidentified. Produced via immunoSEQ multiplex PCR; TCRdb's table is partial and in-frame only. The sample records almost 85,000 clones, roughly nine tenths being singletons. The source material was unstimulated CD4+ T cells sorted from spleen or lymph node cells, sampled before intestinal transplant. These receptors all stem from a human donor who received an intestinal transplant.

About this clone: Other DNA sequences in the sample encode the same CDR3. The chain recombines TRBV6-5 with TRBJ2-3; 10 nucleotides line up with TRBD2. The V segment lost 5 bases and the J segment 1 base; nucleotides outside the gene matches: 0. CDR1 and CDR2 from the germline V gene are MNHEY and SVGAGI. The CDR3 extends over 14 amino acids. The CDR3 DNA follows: TGTGCCAGCAGTCTAGCGGGGGGCACAGATACGCAGTATTTT. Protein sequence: CASSLAGGTDTQYF.

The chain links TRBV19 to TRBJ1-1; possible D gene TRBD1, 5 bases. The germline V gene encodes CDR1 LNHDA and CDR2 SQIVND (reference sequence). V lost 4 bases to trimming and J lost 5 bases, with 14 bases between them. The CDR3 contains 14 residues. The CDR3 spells CASSTAGRGTEAFF. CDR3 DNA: TGTGCCAGTAGTACCGCGGGGAGGGGAACTGAAGCTTTCTTT.

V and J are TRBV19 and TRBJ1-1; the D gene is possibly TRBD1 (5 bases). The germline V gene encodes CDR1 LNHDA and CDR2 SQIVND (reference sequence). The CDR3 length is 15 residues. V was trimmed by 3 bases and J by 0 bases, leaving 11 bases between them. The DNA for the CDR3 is TGTGCCAGTAGTATGGGAAGGGGTATGAACACTGAAGCTTTCTTT. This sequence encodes CASSMGRGMNTEAFF.

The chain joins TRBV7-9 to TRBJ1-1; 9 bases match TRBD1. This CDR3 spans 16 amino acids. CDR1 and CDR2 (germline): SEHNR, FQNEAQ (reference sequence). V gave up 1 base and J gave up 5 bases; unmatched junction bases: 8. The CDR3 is CASSLGTGGKRTEAFF. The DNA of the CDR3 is TGTGCCAGCAGCTTAGGCACAGGGGGCAAGAGAACTGAAGCTTTCTTT. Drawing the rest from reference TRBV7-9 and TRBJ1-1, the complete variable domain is DTGVSQNPRHKITKRGQNVTFRCDPISEHNRLYWYRQTLGQGPEFLTYFQNEAQLEKSRLLSDRFSAERPKGSFSTLEIQRTEQGDSAMYLCASSLGTGGKRTEAFFGQGTRLTVV.

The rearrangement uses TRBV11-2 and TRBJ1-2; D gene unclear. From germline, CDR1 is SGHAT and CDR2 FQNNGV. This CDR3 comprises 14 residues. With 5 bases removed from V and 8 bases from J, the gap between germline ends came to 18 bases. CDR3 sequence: CASSASGIMEGYTF. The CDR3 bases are TGTGCCAGCAGCGCATCGGGGATCATGGAGGGCTACACCTTC. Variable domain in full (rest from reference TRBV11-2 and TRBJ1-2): EAGVAQSPRYKIIEKRQSVAFWCNPISGHATLYWYQQILGQGPKLLIQFQNNGVVDDSQLPKDRFSAERLKGVDSTLKIQPAKLEDSAVYLCASSASGIMEGYTFGSGTRLTVV.

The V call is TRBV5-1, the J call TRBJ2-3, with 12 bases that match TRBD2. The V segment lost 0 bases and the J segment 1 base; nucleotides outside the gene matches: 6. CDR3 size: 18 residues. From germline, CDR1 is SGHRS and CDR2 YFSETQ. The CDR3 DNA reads TGCGCCAGCAGCTTGGAGCCCCTAGCGGGGGGGGGCACAGATACGCAGTATTTT. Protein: CASSLEPLAGGGTDTQYF.

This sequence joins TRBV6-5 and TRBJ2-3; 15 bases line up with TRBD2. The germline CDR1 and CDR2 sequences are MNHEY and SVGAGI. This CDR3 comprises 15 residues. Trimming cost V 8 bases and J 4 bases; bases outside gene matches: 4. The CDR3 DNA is TGTGCCAGCGGCCGGACTAGCGGGGGGGCAGATACGCAGTATTTT. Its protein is CASGRTSGGADTQYF.

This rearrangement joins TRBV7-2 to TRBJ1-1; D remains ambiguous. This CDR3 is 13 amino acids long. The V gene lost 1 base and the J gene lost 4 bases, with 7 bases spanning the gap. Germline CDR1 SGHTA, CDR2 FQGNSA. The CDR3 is CASSLERVTEAFF. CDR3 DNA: TGTGCCAGCAGCTTAGAGCGGGTCACTGAAGCTTTCTTT.

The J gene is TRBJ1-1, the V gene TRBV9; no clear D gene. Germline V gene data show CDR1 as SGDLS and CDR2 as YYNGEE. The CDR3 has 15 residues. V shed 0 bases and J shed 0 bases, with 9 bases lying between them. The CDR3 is CASSVAAVLNTEAFF. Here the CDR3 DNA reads TGTGCCAGCAGCGTAGCTGCAGTTTTGAACACTGAAGCTTTCTTT. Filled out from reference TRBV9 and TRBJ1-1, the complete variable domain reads DSGVTQTPKHLITATGQRVTLRCSPRSGDLSVYWYQQSLDQGLQFLIQYYNGEERAKGNILERFSAQQFPDLHSELNLSSLELGDSALYFCASSVAAVLNTEAFFGQGTRLTVV.

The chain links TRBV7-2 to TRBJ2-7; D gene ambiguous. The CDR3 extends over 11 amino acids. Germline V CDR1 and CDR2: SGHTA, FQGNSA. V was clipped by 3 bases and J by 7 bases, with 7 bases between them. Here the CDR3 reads CASSLAEEQYF. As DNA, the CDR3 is TGTGCCAGCAGCTTGGCGGAGGAGCAGTACTTC.

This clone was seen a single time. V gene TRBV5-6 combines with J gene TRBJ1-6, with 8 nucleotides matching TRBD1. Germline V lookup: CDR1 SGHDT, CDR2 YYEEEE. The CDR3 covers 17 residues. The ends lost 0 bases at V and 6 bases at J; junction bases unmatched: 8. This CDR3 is CASSLGTGLRFNSPLHF. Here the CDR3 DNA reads TGTGCCAGCAGCTTGGGGACAGGGCTCCGCTTTAATTCACCCCTCCACTTT.

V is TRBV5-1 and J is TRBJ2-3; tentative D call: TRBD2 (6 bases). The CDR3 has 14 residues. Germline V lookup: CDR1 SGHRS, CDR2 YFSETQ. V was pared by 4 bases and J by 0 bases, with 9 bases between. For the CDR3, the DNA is TGCGCCAGCAGCACCGGGACTAGCACAGATACGCAGTATTTT. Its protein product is CASSTGTSTDTQYF.

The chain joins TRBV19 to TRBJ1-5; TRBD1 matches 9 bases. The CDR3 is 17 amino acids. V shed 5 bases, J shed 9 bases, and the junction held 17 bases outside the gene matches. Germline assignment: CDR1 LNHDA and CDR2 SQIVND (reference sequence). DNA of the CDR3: TGTGCCAGTAGTGCGCCCGGGACAGGGACTTACCCGGGGCCCCAGCATTTT. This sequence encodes CASSAPGTGTYPGPQHF. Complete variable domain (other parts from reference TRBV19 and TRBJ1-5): DGGITQSPKYLFRKEGQNVTLSCEQNLNHDAMYWYRQDPGQGLRLIYYSQIVNDFQKGDIAEGYSVSREKKESFPLTVTSAQKNPTAFYLCASSAPGTGTYPGPQHFGDGTRLSIL.

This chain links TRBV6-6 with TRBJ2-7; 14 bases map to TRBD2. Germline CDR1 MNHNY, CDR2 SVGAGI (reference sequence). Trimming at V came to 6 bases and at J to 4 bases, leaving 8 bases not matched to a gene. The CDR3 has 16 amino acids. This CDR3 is CASRETSGGAGYEQYF. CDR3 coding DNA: TGTGCCAGCAGGGAGACTAGCGGGGGGGCCGGGTACGAGCAGTACTTC.

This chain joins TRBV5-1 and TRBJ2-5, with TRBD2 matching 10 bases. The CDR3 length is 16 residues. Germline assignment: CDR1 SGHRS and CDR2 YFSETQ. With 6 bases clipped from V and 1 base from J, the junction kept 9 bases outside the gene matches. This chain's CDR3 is CASTLRTSGLQETQYF. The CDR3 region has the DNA TGCGCCAGCACCCTACGGACTAGCGGACTCCAAGAGACCCAGTACTTC.

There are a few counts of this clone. The CDR3 here is CAIRVAGGPADTQYF. The CDR3 bases are TGTGCCATCAGGGTAGCGGGGGGGCCCGCAGATACGCAGTATTTT. The chain carries TRBV10-3 and TRBJ2-3, with 11 bases that match TRBD2. Germline V gene sequence: CDR1 ENHRY, CDR2 SYGVKD. CDR3 size: 15 residues. After removal of 6 bases from V and 4 bases from J, the junction contained 6 bases not matched to a gene.

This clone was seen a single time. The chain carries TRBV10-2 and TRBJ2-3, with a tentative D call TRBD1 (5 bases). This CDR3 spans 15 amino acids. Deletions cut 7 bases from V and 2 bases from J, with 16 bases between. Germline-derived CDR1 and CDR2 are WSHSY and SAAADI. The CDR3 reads CASIRTSSYTDTQYF. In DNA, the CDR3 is TGCGCCAGCATCCGGACAAGTTCTTACACAGATACGCAGTATTTT.

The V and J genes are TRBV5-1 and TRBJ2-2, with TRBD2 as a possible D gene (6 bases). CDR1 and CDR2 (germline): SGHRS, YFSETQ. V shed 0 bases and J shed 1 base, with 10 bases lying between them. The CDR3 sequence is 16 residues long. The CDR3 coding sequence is TGCGCCAGCAGCTTGGTTTTCGGGGGGAACACCGGGGAGCTGTTTTTT. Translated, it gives CASSLVFGGNTGELFF.

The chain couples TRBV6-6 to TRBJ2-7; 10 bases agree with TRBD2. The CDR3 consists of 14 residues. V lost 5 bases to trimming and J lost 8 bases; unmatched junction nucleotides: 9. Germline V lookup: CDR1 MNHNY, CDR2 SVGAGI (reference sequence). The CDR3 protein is CASSPSSGGQKQYF. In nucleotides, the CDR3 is TGTGCCAGCAGTCCATCTAGCGGGGGACAAAAGCAGTACTTC.

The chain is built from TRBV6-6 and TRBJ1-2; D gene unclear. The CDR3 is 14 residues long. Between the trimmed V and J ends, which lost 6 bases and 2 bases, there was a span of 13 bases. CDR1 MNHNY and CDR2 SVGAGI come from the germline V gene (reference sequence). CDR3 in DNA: TGTGCCAGCAGCCCCACCGGAGAGAACTATGGCTACACCTTC. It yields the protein CASSPTGENYGYTF.

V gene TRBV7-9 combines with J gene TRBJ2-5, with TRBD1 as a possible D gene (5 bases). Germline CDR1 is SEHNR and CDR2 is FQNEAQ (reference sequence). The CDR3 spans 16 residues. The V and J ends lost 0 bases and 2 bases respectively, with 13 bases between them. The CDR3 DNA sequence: TGTGCCAGCAGCTTAGCGGTCATAGGGGCACAAGAGACCCAGTACTTC. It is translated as CASSLAVIGAQETQYF.

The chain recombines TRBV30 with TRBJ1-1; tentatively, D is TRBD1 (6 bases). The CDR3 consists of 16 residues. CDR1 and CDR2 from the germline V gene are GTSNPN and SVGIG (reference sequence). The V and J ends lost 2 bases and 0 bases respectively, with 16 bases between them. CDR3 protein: CAWSPPGGRVNTEAFF. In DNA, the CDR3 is TGTGCCTGGAGTCCCCCCGGGGGGCGGGTGAACACTGAAGCTTTCTTT.

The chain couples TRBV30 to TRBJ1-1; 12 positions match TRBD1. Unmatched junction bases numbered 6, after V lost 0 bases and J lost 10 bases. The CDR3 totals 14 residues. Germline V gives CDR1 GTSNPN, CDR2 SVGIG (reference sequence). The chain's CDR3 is CAWSVGTGGLSAFF. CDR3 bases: TGTGCCTGGAGTGTAGGGACAGGGGGCTTATCAGCTTTCTTT.

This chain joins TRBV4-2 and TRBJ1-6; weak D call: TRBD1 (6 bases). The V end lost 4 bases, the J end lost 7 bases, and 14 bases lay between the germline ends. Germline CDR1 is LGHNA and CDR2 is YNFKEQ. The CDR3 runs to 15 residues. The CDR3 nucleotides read TGTGCCAGCAGCCCTAACACAGGGAGCAATTCACCCCTCCACTTT. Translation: CASSPNTGSNSPLHF.

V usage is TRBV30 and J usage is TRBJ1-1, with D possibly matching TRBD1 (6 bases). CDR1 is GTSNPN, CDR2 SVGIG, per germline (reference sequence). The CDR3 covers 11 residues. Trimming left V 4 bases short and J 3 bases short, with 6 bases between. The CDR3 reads CAWTGDTEAFF. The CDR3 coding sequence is TGTGCCTGGACAGGGGACACTGAAGCTTTCTTT.